The 29 T cell receptor beta chains reported below all come from one sample, sequenced in a study of blood T cell repertoires in COVID-19. TCRdb's copy holds only in-frame clones and misses some; the assay was immunoSEQ multiplex PCR. Of more than 85,000 clones listed, roughly 80% are singletons. Input material: peripheral blood. The source of these receptors is a woman between 70 and 85 years old with acute or convalescent COVID-19.

The chain couples TRBV6-2 or TRBV6-3 to TRBJ1-2, with D possibly TRBD1 on 5 matching bases. Germline CDR1 reads MNHEY; CDR2 reads SVGEGT. The CDR3 sequence is 16 residues long. V was trimmed by 2 bases and J by 8 bases, leaving 21 bases between them. The CDR3 spells CASSYNRRGDRDGYTF. CDR3 nucleotides: TGTGCCAGCAGTTACAATCGGAGGGGCGACAGAGACGGCTACACCTTC.

V usage is TRBV27 and J usage is TRBJ2-7, with 11 bases aligning to TRBD1. This CDR3 is built from 16 residues. The V gene's germline CDR1 is MNHEY and CDR2 SMNVEV (reference sequence). V shed 2 bases and J 4 bases; nucleotides not matched to a gene: 7. The CDR3 sequence: CASSLVWTGGAYEQYF. CDR3 coding DNA: TGTGCCAGCAGTTTAGTGTGGACAGGGGGCGCGTACGAGCAGTACTTC.

The V call is TRBV6-2 or TRBV6-3, the J call TRBJ1-5; no reliable D call. The CDR3 extends over 12 amino acids. V shed 2 bases and J shed 7 bases, with 6 bases lying between them. From germline, CDR1 is MNHEY and CDR2 SVGEGT. This CDR3 is CASSYGGQPQHF. The CDR3, as DNA: TGTGCCAGCAGTTACGGAGGCCAGCCCCAGCATTTT.

The rearrangement links TRBV6-5 to TRBJ2-7; TRBD1 aligns across 7 bases. V lost 6 bases, J lost 1 base, and 3 bases stayed unmatched. Germline V gives CDR1 MNHEY, CDR2 SVGAGI. This CDR3 comprises 13 residues. The CDR3 loop is CASSNRGSYEQYF. The DNA for the CDR3 is TGTGCCAGCAGCAACAGGGGTTCCTACGAGCAGTACTTC.

This clone was recorded a few times. This chain connects TRBV28 to TRBJ2-2; D is uncertain. V lost 3 bases, J lost 7 bases, and 6 bases lay in between. This CDR3 is built from 12 residues. CDR1 is MDHEN and CDR2 is SYDVKM in the germline V gene. The CDR3 DNA sequence: TGTGCCAGCAGTTTTTACATCGGGGAGCTGTTTTTT. Protein sequence: CASSFYIGELFF.

The V call is TRBV19, the J call TRBJ2-3; D remains unclear. Trimming stripped 9 bases from V and 1 base from J, with 11 bases between. The CDR3 has 13 residues. The V gene's germline CDR1 is LNHDA and CDR2 SQIVND (reference sequence). CDR3 DNA sequence: TGTGCCAGCTCGGTTCTCCGCACAGATACGCAGTATTTT. It encodes CASSVLRTDTQYF.

The gene calls are TRBV29-1 and TRBJ1-4, with 7 bases identical to TRBD1. Germline CDR1 is SQVTM and CDR2 is ANQGSEA. V shed 7 bases, J shed 4 bases, and the junction held 6 bases outside the gene matches. There are 13 residues in the CDR3. CDR3 DNA sequence: TGCAGCGCGGTACAGGGGAGTAATGAAAAACTGTTTTTT. It encodes CSAVQGSNEKLFF.

This chain connects TRBV12-3 or TRBV12-4 to TRBJ1-1; D call uncertain. Trimming took off 6 bases at V and 10 bases at J, with 12 bases between the two ends. There are 11 residues in the CDR3. In nucleotides, the CDR3 is TGTGCCAGCAGCTCCCCGCGGGGAGCTTTCTTT. Protein product: CASSSPRGAFF.

The gene calls are TRBV9 and TRBJ1-6, with 12 nucleotides matching TRBD1. Looked up from germline, CDR1 is SGDLS and CDR2 is YYNGEE. The CDR3 has 16 residues. With 3 bases clipped from V and 10 bases from J, the junction kept 8 bases outside the gene matches. DNA of the CDR3: TGTGCCAGCAGCGCCACCGGGACAGGGGGCCGGTCACCCCTCCACTTT. This codes for CASSATGTGGRSPLHF.

CDR3 protein: CATSRDRDRGETQYF. CDR3 nucleotides: TGTGCCACCAGCAGAGATCGGGACAGGGGAGAGACCCAGTACTTC. The chain employs TRBV15 and TRBJ2-5; 10 nucleotides line up with TRBD1. The germline CDR1 and CDR2 sequences are LNHNV and YYDKDF (reference sequence). J was trimmed by 4 bases and V by 0 bases; bases with no gene match: 2. The CDR3 runs to 15 residues.

This chain uses TRBV14 with TRBJ2-2, with TRBD2 matching 9 bases. The CDR3 is made up of 16 amino acids. Germline V gene lookup returns CDR1 SGHDN and CDR2 FVKESK. Trimming took 4 bases from V and 5 from J; bases not matched to a gene: 8. In DNA form, the CDR3 reads TGTGCCAGCAGCCGAAGGGGTCTAGCGGGGACCGGGGAGCTGTTTTTT. Translated, it gives CASSRRGLAGTGELFF.

The chain joins TRBV24-1 to TRBJ2-3, with TRBD2 identical over 10 bases. The V gene's germline CDR1 is KGHDR and CDR2 SFDVKD. With V trimmed by 3 bases and J by 1 base, 3 bases remained unmatched. This CDR3 is built from 16 residues. The CDR3: CATSDASGGGTDTQYF. The CDR3 DNA follows: TGTGCCACCAGTGATGCTAGCGGGGGTGGCACAGATACGCAGTATTTT.

This clone was seen once. The rearrangement uses TRBV3-1 (or the pseudogene TRBV3-2) and TRBJ1-1, with D perhaps matching TRBD1 (5 bases). This CDR3 has 13 amino acids. In germline, CDR1 is LGHDT, CDR2 YNNKEL (reference sequence). V was shortened by 6 bases and J by 2 bases, with 10 bases between the two germline ends. The CDR3 here is CASSLTENTEAFF. The CDR3 nucleotides are TGTGCCAGCAGTCTGACAGAAAACACTGAAGCTTTCTTT.

The chain is built from TRBV27 and TRBJ2-3; maybe TRBD2 (6 bases). V gave up 8 bases and J gave up 8 bases, with 20 bases separating them. This CDR3 comprises 14 residues. Germline V gives CDR1 MNHEY, CDR2 SMNVEV (reference sequence). This CDR3 is CASGARGIEVTQYF. Written as DNA, the CDR3 is TGTGCCAGCGGCGCCCGGGGGATTGAGGTTACGCAGTATTTT.

The genes are TRBV2 and TRBJ2-7; possible D gene TRBD1, 6 bases. The V gene lost 5 bases and the J gene lost 1 base, with 12 bases spanning the gap. The length of the CDR3 is 14 residues. From germline, CDR1 is SNHLY and CDR2 FYNNEI. CDR3 DNA sequence: TGTGCCAGCAGTCGAGACAGGTTTTCCTACGAGCAGTACTTC. Residues: CASSRDRFSYEQYF.

The chain joins TRBV27 to TRBJ2-1, with 8 nucleotides matching TRBD2. V lost 2 bases and J lost 0; bases outside the gene matches: 3. The CDR3 covers 16 residues. Looked up from germline, CDR1 is MNHEY and CDR2 is SMNVEV (reference sequence). CDR3 protein: CASSLLGTSSYNEQFF. For the CDR3, the DNA is TGTGCCAGCAGTTTACTTGGGACTAGCTCCTACAATGAGCAGTTCTTC.

The chain joins TRBV18 to TRBJ1-6; 8 bases fit TRBD1. The CDR3 is 17 amino acids. CDR1 and CDR2 (germline): KGHSH, LQKENI. V lost 6 bases, J lost 5 bases, and 12 bases stayed unmatched. CDR3 coding DNA: TGTGCCAGCTCCCCGGACAGGGCCGGATGGAATAATTCACCCCTCCACTTT. It codes for CASSPDRAGWNNSPLHF.

A word on this clone: This specimen includes other DNA sequences encoding the same CDR3. The chain employs TRBV19 and TRBJ2-1; TRBD2 agrees at 9 bases. This CDR3 region has 16 residues. Germline CDR1 and CDR2: LNHDA and SQIVND (reference sequence). Losses at the gene ends were 3 bases for V and 9 bases for J; bases not matched to a gene: 12. The CDR3, as DNA: TGTGCCAGTAGTATCGGGGGCGGGAGGGGAAGGGGTGAGCAGTTCTTC. This sequence encodes CASSIGGGRGRGEQFF. Together with reference TRBV19 and TRBJ2-1, the CDR3 gives the full variable domain: DGGITQSPKYLFRKEGQNVTLSCEQNLNHDAMYWYRQDPGQGLRLIYYSQIVNDFQKGDIAEGYSVSREKKESFPLTVTSAQKNPTAFYLCASSIGGGRGRGEQFFGPGTRLTVL.

This chain joins TRBV14 and TRBJ1-2; TRBD1 matches 9 bases. Looked up from germline, CDR1 is SGHDN and CDR2 is FVKESK. V gave up 4 bases and J gave up 4 bases; unmatched junction bases: 10. The CDR3 sequence is 16 residues long. CDR3 region: CASSRKTGQGAYGYTF. The CDR3 coding sequence is TGTGCCAGCAGCCGCAAAACGGGACAGGGTGCCTATGGCTACACCTTC. The whole variable domain, remainder taken from reference TRBV14 and TRBJ1-2, is EAGVTQFPSHSVIEKGQTVTLRCDPISGHDNLYWYRRVMGKEIKFLLHFVKESKQDESGMPNNRFLAERTGGTYSTLKVQPAELEDSGVYFCASSRKTGQGAYGYTFGSGTRLTVV.

V usage is TRBV7-9 and J usage is TRBJ2-2, with a weak D call TRBD1 (5 bases). V was shortened by 5 bases and J by 5 bases, with 12 bases between the two germline ends. This CDR3 has 14 residues. Germline V lookup: CDR1 SEHNR, CDR2 FQNEAQ (reference sequence). The CDR3, as DNA: TGTGCCAGCAGCCCACCAGGGTGGACCGGGGAGCTGTTTTTT. This codes for CASSPPGWTGELFF.

The chain combines TRBV2 with TRBJ2-2; 10 bases line up with TRBD1. V shed 5 bases and J 4 bases; nucleotides not matched to a gene: 4. The CDR3 runs to 15 residues. In germline, CDR1 is SNHLY, CDR2 FYNNEI. The DNA of the CDR3 is TGTGCCAGCAGTCCGGACAGGGGGGGCACCGGGGAGCTGTTTTTT. Residues: CASSPDRGGTGELFF.

This CDR3 reads CASSPGTGDYNEQFF. The DNA for the CDR3 is TGTGCCAGCAGTCCCGGGACAGGGGACTACAATGAGCAGTTCTTC. The chain employs TRBV5-5 and TRBJ2-1, with 10 nucleotides matching TRBD1. This CDR3 has 15 residues. Germline CDR1 SGHKS, CDR2 YYEKEE (reference sequence). J gave up 3 bases and V 5 bases, and 5 bases lay outside the gene matches.

The J gene is TRBJ2-7, the V gene TRBV6-5, with TRBD1 as a possible D gene (5 bases). V lost 9 bases and J lost 6, with 18 bases in between. Germline lookup yields CDR1 MNHEY and CDR2 SVGAGI. This CDR3 is 13 amino acids long. CDR3 loop: CASTGLTGGEQYF. CDR3 DNA sequence: TGTGCCAGTACCGGGCTCACAGGCGGCGAGCAGTACTTC.

The chain recombines TRBV5-1 with TRBJ1-1, with a possible D match to TRBD1 (5 bases). The germline V and J ends were trimmed by 4 bases and 8 bases, with 18 bases remaining between them. CDR1 and CDR2 (germline): SGHRS, YFSETQ. CDR3 length: 14 residues. The DNA of the CDR3 is TGCGCCAGCAGCAGGACGGGGGTTACGGTGGAAGCTTTCTTT. It translates to CASSRTGVTVEAFF. Full variable domain (remainder filled in from reference TRBV5-1 and TRBJ1-1): KAGVTQTPRYLIKTRGQQVTLSCSPISGHRSVSWYQQTPGQGLQFLFEYFSETQRNKGNFPGRFSGRQFSNSRSEMNVSTLELGDSALYLCASSRTGVTVEAFFGQGTRLTVV.

The V gene is TRBV19, the J gene TRBJ1-1; TRBD1 aligns across 7 bases. V gave up 5 bases and J gave up 5 bases; unmatched junction bases: 5. Germline V lookup: CDR1 LNHDA, CDR2 SQIVND (reference sequence). The CDR3 extends over 13 amino acids. CDR3 loop: CASSDRVGTEAFF. The CDR3, as DNA: TGTGCCAGTAGTGACAGGGTAGGAACTGAAGCTTTCTTT.

The V and J genes are TRBV18 and TRBJ2-3, with 12 bases aligning to TRBD2. The V gene end was trimmed by 6 bases and the J gene end by 5 bases; junction bases not matched to a gene: 18. The germline gives CDR1 KGHSH, CDR2 LQKENI. This CDR3 has 19 amino acids. The CDR3 loop reads CASSPKMTSGGLGGDTQYF. In nucleotides, the CDR3 is TGTGCCAGCTCTCCTAAGATGACTAGCGGGGGCCTGGGGGGAGATACGCAGTATTTT.

This chain links TRBV30 with TRBJ1-1; the D is unclear. The CDR3 totals 13 residues. Germline V gene data show CDR1 as GTSNPN and CDR2 as SVGIG (reference sequence). V was cut by 3 bases and J by 0 bases, with 8 bases left in between. The CDR3 protein is CAWSGVLNTEAFF. The CDR3 nucleotides read TGTGCCTGGAGCGGGGTATTGAACACTGAAGCTTTCTTT.

The genes are TRBV5-1 and TRBJ2-3; TRBD2 aligns across 12 bases. Germline loops: CDR1 SGHRS, CDR2 YFSETQ. V trimming: 4 bases; J trimming: 2 bases; junction bases outside the gene matches: 8. The CDR3 loop spans 17 amino acids. For the CDR3, the DNA is TGCGCCAGCAGCCCCTCTGGACTAGCGGGGAACACAGATACGCAGTATTTT. Residues: CASSPSGLAGNTDTQYF. Filled out from reference TRBV5-1 and TRBJ2-3, the complete variable domain reads KAGVTQTPRYLIKTRGQQVTLSCSPISGHRSVSWYQQTPGQGLQFLFEYFSETQRNKGNFPGRFSGRQFSNSRSEMNVSTLELGDSALYLCASSPSGLAGNTDTQYFGPGTRLTVL.

The J gene is TRBJ2-1, the V gene TRBV29-1, with 12 bases lining up with TRBD1. The germline V gene encodes CDR1 SQVTM and CDR2 ANQGSEA. The CDR3 loop spans 14 amino acids. V lost 6 bases and J lost 7; bases outside the gene matches: 7. The CDR3 spells CSVPGQGARNEQFF. The CDR3 region has the DNA TGCAGCGTCCCGGGACAGGGGGCTCGGAATGAGCAGTTCTTC.